The entry below gives a single TCR beta chain sequence along with its context. This entry belongs to a study of cytomegalovirus exposure and HLA in healthy donors. CDR3 length: 16 amino acids. Germline V gives CDR1 SGHVS, CDR2 FQNEAQ. V was cut by 5 bases and J by 7 bases, with 21 bases left in between. PCR involved 60 Vbeta and 13 Jbeta primers. Assay: immunoSEQ multiplex PCR; the TCRdb copy retains only in-frame clones and omits some. The sample holds some 97,000 clones; 70% to 85% are singletons and the top ten take roughly 1.2%. The TCR originated in a woman in her late teens or twenties in good health and CMV-seronegative. Sequences were obtained from PBMCs. The V gene is TRBV7-8, the J gene TRBJ2-1, with D perhaps TRBD2 (6 bases). The CDR3, as DNA: TGTGCCAGCAGCCTCCTAGGAGGGCCCTCGGGAAATGAGCAGTTCTTC. Protein: CASSLLGGPSGNEQFF.